This T cell receptor beta chain was found in a study of T-cell reconstitution after alpha-beta-depleted transplantation in children. General study results and limits: Several hundred graft clones that had expanded were reportedly the source of alpha-beta T cells about two months after transplant. Fresh T-cell production supplied most of the T-cell counts and diversity seen one year after transplant. The study traced high day-60 TCRbeta diversity in some patients to surviving recipient T cells and thymic progenitors.

A TCRbeta library incorporating unique molecular identifiers was prepared. TCRdb ran MiXCR on the PCR reads and lists one entry per CDR3 protein. The data contain hundreds of thousands of distinct CDR3 sequences, 10% to 15% of them singletons. In regard to this clonotype: Its antigen is as yet unknown.

The V and J ends lost 10 bases and 11 bases respectively, with 11 bases between them. This CDR3 has 9 amino acids. Germline V gene sequence: CDR1 MGHDK, CDR2 SYGVNS. This chain uses TRBV25-1 with TRBJ1-1, with D perhaps matching TRBD1 (5 bases). The receptor comes from a male patient aged 10 to 17 who had a stem cell transplant for acute myeloid leukemia, so the T cells may come from the graft donor. The sequencing used PBMCs, mostly from graft donor cells, collected 360 days after TCRalphabeta/CD19-depleted stem cell transplant. The CDR3 is CAIQGRAFF. CDR3 coding DNA: TGTGCCATCCAGGGTAGGGCTTTCTTT.